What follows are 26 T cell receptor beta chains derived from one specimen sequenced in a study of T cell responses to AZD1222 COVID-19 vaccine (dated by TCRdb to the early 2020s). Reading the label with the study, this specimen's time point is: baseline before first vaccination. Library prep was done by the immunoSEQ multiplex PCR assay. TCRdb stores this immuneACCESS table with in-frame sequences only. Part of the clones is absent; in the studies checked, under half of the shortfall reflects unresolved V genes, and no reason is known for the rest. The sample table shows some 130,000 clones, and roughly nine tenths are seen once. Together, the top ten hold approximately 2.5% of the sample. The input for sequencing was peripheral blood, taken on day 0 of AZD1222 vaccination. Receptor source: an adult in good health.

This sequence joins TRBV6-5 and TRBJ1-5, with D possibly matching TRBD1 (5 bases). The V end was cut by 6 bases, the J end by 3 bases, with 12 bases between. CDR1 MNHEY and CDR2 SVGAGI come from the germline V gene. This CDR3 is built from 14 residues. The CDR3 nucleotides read TGTGCCAGCAGCCCCAGGGCCTCCAATCAGCCCCAGCATTTT. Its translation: CASSPRASNQPQHF.

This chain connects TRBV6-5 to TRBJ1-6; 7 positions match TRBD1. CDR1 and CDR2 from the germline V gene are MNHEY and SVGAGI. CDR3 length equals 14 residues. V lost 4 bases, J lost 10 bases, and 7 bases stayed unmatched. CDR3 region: CASSSGQVESPLHF. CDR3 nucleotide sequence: TGTGCCAGCAGTTCAGGACAGGTGGAATCACCCCTCCACTTT.

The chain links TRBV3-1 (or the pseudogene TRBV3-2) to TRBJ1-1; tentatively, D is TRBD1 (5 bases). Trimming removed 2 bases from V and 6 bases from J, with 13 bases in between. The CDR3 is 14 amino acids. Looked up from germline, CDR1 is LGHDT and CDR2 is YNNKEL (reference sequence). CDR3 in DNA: TGTGCCAGCAGCCAAACGACTGGGGGGTCTGAAGCTTTCTTT. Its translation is CASSQTTGGSEAFF.

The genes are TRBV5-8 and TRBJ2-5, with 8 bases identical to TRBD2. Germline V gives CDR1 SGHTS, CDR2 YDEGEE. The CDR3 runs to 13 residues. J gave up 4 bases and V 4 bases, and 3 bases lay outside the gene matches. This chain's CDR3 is CASSTGLVETQYF. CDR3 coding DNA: TGTGCCAGCAGCACGGGACTAGTAGAGACCCAGTACTTC.

CDR3 loop: CASSLGDWSSYNSPLHF. DNA for the CDR3: TGTGCCAGCAGCTTGGGGGATTGGAGCTCCTATAATTCACCCCTCCACTTT. This chain links TRBV5-4 with TRBJ1-6; D remains unclear. The ends were cut back, 0 bases at V and 0 bases at J, with 10 bases in the middle. The CDR3 spans 17 residues. Looked up from germline, CDR1 is SGHNT and CDR2 is YYREEE (reference sequence).

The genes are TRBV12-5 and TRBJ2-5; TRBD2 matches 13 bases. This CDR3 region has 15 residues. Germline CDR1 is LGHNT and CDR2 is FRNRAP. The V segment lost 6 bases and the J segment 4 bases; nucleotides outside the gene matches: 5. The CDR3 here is CASGGTSGNRETQYF. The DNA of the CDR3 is TGTGCTAGTGGGGGGACTAGCGGGAATCGAGAGACCCAGTACTTC. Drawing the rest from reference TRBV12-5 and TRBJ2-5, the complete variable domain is DARVTQTPRHKVTEMGQEVTMRCQPILGHNTVFWYRQTMMQGLELLAYFRNRAPLDDSGMPKDRFSAEMPDATLATLKIQPSEPRDSAVYFCASGGTSGNRETQYFGPGTRLLVL.

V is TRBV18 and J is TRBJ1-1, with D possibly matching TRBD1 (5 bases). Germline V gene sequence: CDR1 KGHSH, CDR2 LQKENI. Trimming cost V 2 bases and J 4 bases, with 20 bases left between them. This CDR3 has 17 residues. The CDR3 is CASSPNRPGWGGTEAFF. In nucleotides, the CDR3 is TGTGCCAGCTCACCAAATCGCCCGGGGTGGGGCGGCACTGAAGCTTTCTTT.

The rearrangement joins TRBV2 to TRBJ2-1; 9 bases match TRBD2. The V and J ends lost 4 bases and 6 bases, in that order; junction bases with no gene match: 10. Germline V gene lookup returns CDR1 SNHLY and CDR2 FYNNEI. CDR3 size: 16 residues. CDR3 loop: CASSGQPGLAANEQFF. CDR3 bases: TGTGCCAGCAGTGGTCAACCGGGACTAGCTGCCAATGAGCAGTTCTTC.

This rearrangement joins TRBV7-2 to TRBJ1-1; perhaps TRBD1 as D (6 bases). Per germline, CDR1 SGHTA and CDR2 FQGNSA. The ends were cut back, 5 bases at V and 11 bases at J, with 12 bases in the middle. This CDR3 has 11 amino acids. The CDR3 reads CASSPGEGAFF. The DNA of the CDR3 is TGTGCCAGCAGCCCAGGGGAGGGGGCTTTCTTT.

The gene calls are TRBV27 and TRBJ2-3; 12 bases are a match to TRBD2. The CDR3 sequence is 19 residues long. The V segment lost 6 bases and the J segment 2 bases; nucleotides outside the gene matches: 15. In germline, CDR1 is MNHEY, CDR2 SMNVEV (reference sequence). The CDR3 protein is CASSPPGPLAGGYTDTQYF. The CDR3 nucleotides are TGTGCCAGCAGCCCGCCCGGGCCCCTAGCGGGAGGGTACACAGATACGCAGTATTTT.

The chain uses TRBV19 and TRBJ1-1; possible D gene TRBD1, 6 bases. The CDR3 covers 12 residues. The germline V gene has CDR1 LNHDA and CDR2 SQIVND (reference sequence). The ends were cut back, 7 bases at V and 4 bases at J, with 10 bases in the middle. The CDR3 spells CASTSGVTEAFF. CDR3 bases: TGTGCCAGTACCTCAGGGGTCACTGAAGCTTTCTTT.

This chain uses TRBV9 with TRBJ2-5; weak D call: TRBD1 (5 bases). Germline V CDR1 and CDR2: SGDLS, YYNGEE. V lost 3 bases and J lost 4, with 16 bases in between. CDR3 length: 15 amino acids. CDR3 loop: CASSGGSRAGETQYF. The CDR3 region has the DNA TGTGCCAGCAGCGGTGGGTCCAGGGCCGGAGAGACCCAGTACTTC.

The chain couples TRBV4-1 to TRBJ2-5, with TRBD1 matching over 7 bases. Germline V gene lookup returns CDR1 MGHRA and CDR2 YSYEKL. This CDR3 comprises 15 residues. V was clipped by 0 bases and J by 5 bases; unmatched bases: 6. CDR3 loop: CASSQDLTGEETQYF. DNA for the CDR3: TGCGCCAGCAGCCAAGATCTAACAGGGGAGGAGACCCAGTACTTC.

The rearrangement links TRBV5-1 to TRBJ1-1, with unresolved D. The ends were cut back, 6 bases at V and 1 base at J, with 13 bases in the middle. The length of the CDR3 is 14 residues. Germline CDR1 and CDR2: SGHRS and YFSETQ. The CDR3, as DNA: TGCGCCAGCACACAAGGCGGGCAGAACACTGAAGCTTTCTTT. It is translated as CASTQGGQNTEAFF.

In DNA, the CDR3 is TGTGCCAGCAGCTTCAACCCCCAGGGGCACAAAATTAATCAGCCCCAGCATTTT. This gives the protein CASSFNPQGHKINQPQHF. The chain couples TRBV7-9 to TRBJ1-5, with a possible D match to TRBD1 (6 bases). Deletions cut 3 bases from V and 4 bases from J, with 22 bases between. This CDR3 region has 18 residues. CDR1 SEHNR and CDR2 FQNEAQ come from the germline V gene (reference sequence).

CDR3 bases: TGTGCCTGTAGTACGGGAGCGCGAGAGCAGTACTTC. Translated: CACSTGAREQYF. V gene TRBV30 combines with J gene TRBJ2-7, with a weak D call TRBD2 (6 bases). The CDR3 consists of 12 residues. Between the trimmed V and J ends, which lost 6 bases and 7 bases, there was a span of 16 bases. Per the germline V gene, CDR1 is GTSNPN and CDR2 is SVGIG (reference sequence).

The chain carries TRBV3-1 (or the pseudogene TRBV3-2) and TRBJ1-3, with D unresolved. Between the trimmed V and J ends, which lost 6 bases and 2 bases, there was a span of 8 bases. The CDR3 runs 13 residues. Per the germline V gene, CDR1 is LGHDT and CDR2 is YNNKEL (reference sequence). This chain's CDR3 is CASRADPGNTIYF. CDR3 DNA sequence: TGTGCCAGCAGGGCGGACCCTGGAAACACCATATATTTT.

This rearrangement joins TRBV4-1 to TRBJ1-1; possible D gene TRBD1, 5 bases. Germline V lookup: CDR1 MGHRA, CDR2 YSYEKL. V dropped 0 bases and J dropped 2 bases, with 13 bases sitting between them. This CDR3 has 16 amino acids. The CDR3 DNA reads TGCGCCAGCAGCCAAGATCCGGCAGGGTTTAACACTGAAGCTTTCTTT. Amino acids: CASSQDPAGFNTEAFF.

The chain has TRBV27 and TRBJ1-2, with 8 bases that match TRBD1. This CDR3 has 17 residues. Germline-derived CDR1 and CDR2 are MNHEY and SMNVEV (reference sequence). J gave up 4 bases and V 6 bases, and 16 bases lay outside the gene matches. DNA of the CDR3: TGTGCCAGCAGACTACAGGGGGGTAACGGAGGGATCTATGGCTACACCTTC. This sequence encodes CASRLQGGNGGIYGYTF.

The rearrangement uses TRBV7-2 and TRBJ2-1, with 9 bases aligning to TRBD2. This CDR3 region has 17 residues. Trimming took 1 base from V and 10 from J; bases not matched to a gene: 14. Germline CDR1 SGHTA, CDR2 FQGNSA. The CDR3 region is CASSLEVGLAGLREQFF. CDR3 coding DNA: TGTGCCAGCAGCTTAGAAGTTGGCCTAGCGGGACTTCGGGAGCAGTTCTTC.

This CDR3 is CASSPKKTAFYGYTF. CDR3 sequence (DNA): TGCGCCAGCAGCCCAAAAAAGACAGCTTTCTATGGCTACACCTTC. The chain employs TRBV5-1 and TRBJ1-2, with D possibly being TRBD1 (5 bases). The CDR3 is 15 residues long. V gave up 4 bases and J gave up 4 bases, with 17 bases separating them. Germline CDR1 reads SGHRS; CDR2 reads YFSETQ.

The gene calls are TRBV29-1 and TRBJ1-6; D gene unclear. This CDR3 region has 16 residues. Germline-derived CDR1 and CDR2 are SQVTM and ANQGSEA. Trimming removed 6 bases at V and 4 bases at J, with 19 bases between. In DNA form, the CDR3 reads TGCAGCGTAGTTGACGGACCACCGGGGTATAATTCACCCCTCCACTTT. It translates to CSVVDGPPGYNSPLHF. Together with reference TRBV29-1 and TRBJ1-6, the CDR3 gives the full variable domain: SAVISQKPSRDICQRGTSLTIQCQVDSQVTMMFWYRQQPGQSLTLIATANQGSEATYESGFVIDKFPISRPNLTFSTLTVSNMSPEDSSIYLCSVVDGPPGYNSPLHFGNGTRLTVT.

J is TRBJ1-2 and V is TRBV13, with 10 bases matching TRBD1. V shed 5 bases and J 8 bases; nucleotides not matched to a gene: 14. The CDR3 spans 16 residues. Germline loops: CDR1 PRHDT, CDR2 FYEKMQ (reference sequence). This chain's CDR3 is CASSQGAGTGDEGYTF. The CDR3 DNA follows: TGTGCCAGCAGCCAAGGGGCCGGGACAGGGGACGAGGGCTACACCTTC.

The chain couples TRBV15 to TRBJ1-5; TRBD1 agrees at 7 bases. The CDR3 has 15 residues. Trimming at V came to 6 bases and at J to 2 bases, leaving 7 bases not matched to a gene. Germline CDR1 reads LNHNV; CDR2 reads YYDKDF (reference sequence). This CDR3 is CATSPQGEGNQPQHF. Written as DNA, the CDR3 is TGTGCCACCAGTCCTCAGGGGGAGGGCAATCAGCCCCAGCATTTT.

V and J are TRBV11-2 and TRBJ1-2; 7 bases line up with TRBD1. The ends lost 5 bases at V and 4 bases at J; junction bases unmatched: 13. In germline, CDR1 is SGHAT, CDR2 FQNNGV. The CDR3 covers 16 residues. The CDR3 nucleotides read TGTGCCAGCAGCCCACCTCCGGGACAGTTAACCTATGGCTACACCTTC. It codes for CASSPPPGQLTYGYTF.

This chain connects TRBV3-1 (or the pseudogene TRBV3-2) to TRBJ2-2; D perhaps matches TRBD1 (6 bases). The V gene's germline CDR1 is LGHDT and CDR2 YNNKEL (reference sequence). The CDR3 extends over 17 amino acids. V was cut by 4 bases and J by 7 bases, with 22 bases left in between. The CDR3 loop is CASSLIGGQQNLGELFF. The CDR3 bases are TGTGCCAGCAGCCTTATAGGAGGACAGCAAAACCTCGGGGAGCTGTTTTTT.